Listed here are 29 T cell receptor beta chains from one sample, sequenced in a study of T cells after yellow fever vaccination. TCRdb independently ran MiXCR on the 5' RACE reads; one entry per CDR3 protein. Found here are about 510,000 distinct CDR3 sequences, less than 25% of them singletons; the top ten hold around 16%. The source material was PBMCs, sampled 21 days after the first yellow fever vaccination. All receptors come from a man aged 18-30 years who received the YFV17D yellow fever vaccine.

This clonotype appeared a few times. The chain employs TRBV6-2 or TRBV6-3 and TRBJ2-7; D remains ambiguous. Germline V gene sequence: CDR1 MNHEY, CDR2 SVGEGT. The V end was cut by 0 bases, the J end by 3 bases, with 6 bases between. This CDR3 contains 13 residues. The CDR3 spells CASSYSGNYEQYV. CDR3 nucleotide sequence: TGTGCCAGCAGTTACTCTGGGAACTACGAGCAGTACGTC.

The chain recombines TRBV7-9 with TRBJ1-3, with D unclear. Trimming removed 5 bases from V and 0 bases from J, with 11 bases in between. The CDR3 totals 15 residues. The V gene's germline CDR1 is SEHNR and CDR2 FQNEAQ (reference sequence). CDR3 sequence (DNA): TGTGCCAGCAGCCAACCGGGCCTCTCTGGAAACACCATATATTTT. It translates to CASSQPGLSGNTIYF.

This clonotype occurred a few times. DNA for the CDR3: TGTGCCAGCAGCCAAGATCCCGACGGCTCTGGGGCCAACGTCCTGACTTTC. Protein sequence: CASSQDPDGSGANVLTF. This chain uses TRBV4-2 with TRBJ2-6, with D unresolved. The V gene lost 0 bases and the J gene lost 0 bases, with 9 bases spanning the gap. The germline V gene has CDR1 LGHNA and CDR2 YNFKEQ. The CDR3 has 17 amino acids.

This clonotype was seen more than once but under ten times. V gene TRBV5-1 combines with J gene TRBJ1-4; no firm D call. Germline V gene sequence: CDR1 SGHRS, CDR2 YFSETQ. V gave up 0 bases and J gave up 0 bases, with 9 bases separating them. The CDR3 contains 16 residues. CDR3 nucleotide sequence: TGCGCCAGCAGCTTGGGGAGGTTTTCAACTAATGAAAAACTGTTTTTT. This codes for CASSLGRFSTNEKLFF.

This clonotype was detected a few times. This rearrangement joins TRBV27 to TRBJ2-7, with a possible D match to TRBD2 (5 bases). CDR3 length: 14 amino acids. Trimming shortened V by 4 bases and J by 3 bases, and 13 bases separated the two germline ends. Germline values: CDR1 MNHEY, CDR2 SMNVEV (reference sequence). This CDR3 is CASSSRAAYYEQYF. Written as DNA, the CDR3 is TGTGCCAGCAGTTCACGAGCGGCTTACTACGAGCAGTACTTC.

This clonotype was counted between two and nine times. The CDR3 protein is CASSVRFMAPEAFF. CDR3 in DNA: TGTGCCAGCAGTGTAAGGTTTATGGCTCCTGAAGCTTTCTTT. This rearrangement joins TRBV6-1 to TRBJ1-1; D is undetermined. Trimming left V 4 bases short and J 6 bases short, with 15 bases between. Germline V gene sequence: CDR1 MNHNS, CDR2 SASEGT. CDR3 length equals 14 residues.

In its sample, this clonotype was seen many times. The chain joins TRBV6-5 to TRBJ2-7; 8 bases agree with TRBD1. V was pared by 8 bases and J by 1 base, with 4 bases of the junction left unmatched. In germline, CDR1 is MNHEY, CDR2 SVGAGI. This CDR3 has 13 residues. Here the CDR3 reads CASRDRSSYEQYF. The CDR3 DNA is TGTGCCAGCCGGGACAGGAGTTCCTACGAGCAGTACTTC.

This sequence joins TRBV7-3 and TRBJ2-7; 10 bases are shared with TRBD2. V trimming: 5 bases; J trimming: 3 bases; junction bases outside the gene matches: 7. Looked up from germline, CDR1 is SGHTA and CDR2 is FQGTGA. This CDR3 is built from 15 residues. The DNA for the CDR3 is TGTGCCAGCAGCCCAGCGGGGGGGGGCCTCTACGAGCAGTACGTC. It encodes CASSPAGGGLYEQYV.

This chain links TRBV20-1 with TRBJ2-3, with 8 bases matching TRBD1. The germline V gene has CDR1 DFQATT and CDR2 SNEGSKA (reference sequence). The CDR3 runs 16 residues. Trimming at V came to 2 bases and at J to 4 bases, leaving 11 bases not matched to a gene. The CDR3 region is CSARPQGAISADTQYF. The CDR3 DNA sequence: TGCAGTGCTAGACCCCAGGGGGCCATATCGGCAGATACGCAGTATTTT.

This clonotype was counted between two and nine times. CDR3 protein: CASSLPKRGASTDTQYF. CDR3 DNA: TGCGCCAGCAGCTTACCGAAGAGGGGTGCTAGCACAGATACGCAGTATTTT. The chain joins TRBV5-1 to TRBJ2-3; either TRBD1 or TRBD2 may fit D (5 bases each). This CDR3 is 17 amino acids long. V was shortened by 2 bases and J by 0 bases, with 16 bases between the two germline ends. Germline V CDR1 and CDR2: SGHRS, YFSETQ.

This clonotype was observed a few times. The rearrangement joins TRBV20-1 to TRBJ2-5; TRBD1 aligns across 7 bases. V shed 8 bases, J shed 4 bases, and the junction held 13 bases outside the gene matches. The length of the CDR3 is 14 residues. The germline V gene encodes CDR1 DFQATT and CDR2 SNEGSKA (reference sequence). The CDR3 nucleotides read TGCAGTTCCCCGATCCAGGGGGTTATAGAGACCCAGTACTTC. It specifies CSSPIQGVIETQYF.

The chain employs TRBV5-1 and TRBJ2-5, with 7 bases aligning to TRBD1. This CDR3 region has 15 residues. Per germline, CDR1 SGHRS and CDR2 YFSETQ. The ends lost 0 bases at V and 5 bases at J; junction bases unmatched: 7. CDR3 in DNA: TGCGCCAGCAGCTTGGCCGACAGGGAGTCGGAGACCCAGTACTTC. Amino acids: CASSLADRESETQYF.

This clonotype showed up many times. The chain is built from TRBV5-1 and TRBJ2-5, with D possibly TRBD1 on 6 matching bases. Trimming shortened V by 0 bases and J by 3 bases, and 12 bases separated the two germline ends. Germline assignment: CDR1 SGHRS and CDR2 YFSETQ. The CDR3 runs to 15 residues. CDR3 loop: CASSLVWTDEETQYF. CDR3 sequence (DNA): TGCGCCAGCAGCTTGGTGTGGACAGACGAAGAGACCCAGTACTTC.

The CDR3 reads CASSLAVGLSYNEQFF. CDR3 nucleotides: TGTGCCAGCAGCTTGGCTGTGGGGCTCTCCTACAATGAGCAGTTCTTC. The J gene is TRBJ2-1, the V gene TRBV5-5; a weak D match, TRBD1 (5 bases). The V end lost 0 bases, the J end lost 0 bases, and 10 bases lay between the germline ends. This CDR3 region has 16 residues. Per germline, CDR1 SGHKS and CDR2 YYEKEE (reference sequence).

The chain uses TRBV11-2 and TRBJ1-1; TRBD1 agrees at 8 bases. The CDR3 runs to 15 residues. With V trimmed by 5 bases and J by 1 base, 6 bases remained unmatched. The germline gives CDR1 SGHAT, CDR2 FQNNGV. The CDR3 coding sequence is TGTGCCAGCAGCGCCGGGACAGGAAGGAACACTGAAGCTTTCTTT. The encoded protein is CASSAGTGRNTEAFF. The whole variable domain, filled in from reference TRBV11-2 and TRBJ1-1, reads EAGVAQSPRYKIIEKRQSVAFWCNPISGHATLYWYQQILGQGPKLLIQFQNNGVVDDSQLPKDRFSAERLKGVDSTLKIQPAKLEDSAVYLCASSAGTGRNTEAFFGQGTRLTVV.

This clonotype showed up many times. The chain employs TRBV6-5 and TRBJ2-7; no clear D. The CDR3 covers 13 residues. Looked up from germline, CDR1 is MNHEY and CDR2 is SVGAGI. With 2 bases removed from V and 5 bases from J, the gap between germline ends came to 10 bases. The CDR3 region has the DNA TGTGCCAGCAGTTACACGGTTACCAACGAGCAGTACTTC. Translation gives CASSYTVTNEQYF.

The table lists this clonotype with a few counts. This rearrangement joins TRBV27 to TRBJ2-7; 10 bases map to TRBD1. Per the germline V gene, CDR1 is MNHEY and CDR2 is SMNVEV (reference sequence). J lost 3 bases, V lost 5 bases, and 4 bases had no gene match. The CDR3 totals 14 residues. The CDR3 region is CASSRDRGLYEQYF. The DNA of the CDR3 is TGTGCCAGCAGTCGGGACAGGGGCCTCTACGAGCAGTACTTC.

This clonotype was seen more than once but under ten times. The chain is built from TRBV27 and TRBJ1-2, with D unresolved. Germline assignment: CDR1 MNHEY and CDR2 SMNVEV (reference sequence). V was pared by 6 bases and J by 8 bases, with 16 bases between. The CDR3 runs 13 residues. CDR3 bases: TGTGCCAGCAGCCGGGCCCCCTGGGAGGGCTACACCTTC. It encodes CASSRAPWEGYTF.

This clonotype was observed many times. The chain links TRBV29-1 to TRBJ2-3; D gene uncertain. Trimming left V 6 bases short and J 5 bases short, with 15 bases between. The CDR3 length is 13 residues. Germline V lookup: CDR1 SQVTM, CDR2 ANQGSEA. The CDR3 DNA is TGCAGCGTCTTCGCCCCTAGTAGAGATACGCAGTATTTT. It yields the protein CSVFAPSRDTQYF.

The rearrangement uses TRBV12-3 or TRBV12-4 and TRBJ2-7; 8 bases map to TRBD2. The CDR3 extends over 14 amino acids. V dropped 6 bases and J dropped 7; count of bases not matched to a gene: 11. CDR3 sequence reads: CASRTGTSAQEQYF. CDR3 nucleotides: TGTGCCAGCAGGACCGGGACTAGTGCACAGGAGCAGTACTTC.

In this sample, this clonotype turned up a few times. The chain carries TRBV5-1 and TRBJ1-5; tentative D call: TRBD1 (5 bases). The ends were cut back, 2 bases at V and 5 bases at J, with 11 bases in the middle. Germline values: CDR1 SGHRS, CDR2 YFSETQ. The CDR3 totals 14 residues. The CDR3: CASSFQGTDQPQHF. CDR3 DNA sequence: TGCGCCAGCAGCTTCCAGGGAACCGATCAGCCCCAGCATTTT.

A few counts support this clonotype. V gene TRBV29-1 combines with J gene TRBJ2-3; D might be TRBD2 (6 bases). From germline, CDR1 is SQVTM and CDR2 ANQGSEA. This CDR3 spans 17 amino acids. V shed 4 bases and J shed 3 bases, with 23 bases lying between them. CDR3: CSVAGGRGNIETDTQYF. Here the CDR3 DNA reads TGCAGCGTTGCCGGTGGACGGGGGAATATTGAAACAGATACGCAGTATTTT.

This clonotype appeared a few times. The chain is built from TRBV27 and TRBJ2-2; TRBD1 agrees at 10 bases. Germline V gene data show CDR1 as MNHEY and CDR2 as SMNVEV (reference sequence). CDR3 size: 14 residues. The ends lost 5 bases at V and 10 bases at J; junction bases unmatched: 7. The CDR3 bases are TGTGCCAGCAGTCCTCGACAGGGGGCGCAGGAGCTGTTTTTT. It specifies CASSPRQGAQELFF.

In this sample, this clonotype turned up a few times. The gene calls are TRBV11-2 and TRBJ2-1; D is unclear. The germline V and J ends were trimmed by 4 bases and 8 bases, with 6 bases remaining between them. CDR3 length: 11 amino acids. Germline CDR1 SGHAT, CDR2 FQNNGV. The DNA for the CDR3 is TGTGCCAGCAGCTATAGATATGAGCAGTTCTTC. Amino acids: CASSYRYEQFF.

This clonotype was detected a few times. The chain combines TRBV7-9 with TRBJ2-1, with no clear D. Deletions cut 1 base from V and 9 bases from J, with 13 bases between. The germline gives CDR1 SEHNR, CDR2 FQNEAQ (reference sequence). This CDR3 spans 14 amino acids. The CDR3 sequence is CASSLVSMTSEQFF. CDR3 coding DNA: TGTGCCAGCAGCTTAGTTTCAATGACCTCTGAGCAGTTCTTC.

This clonotype was counted only a few times. The chain employs TRBV3-1 and TRBJ1-1; TRBD1 is a possible D gene (6 bases). Trimming shortened V by 6 bases and J by 4 bases, and 15 bases separated the two germline ends. The germline V gene encodes CDR1 LGHDT and CDR2 YNNKEL (reference sequence). CDR3 size: 14 residues. The CDR3 loop is CASRNREVITEAFF. In DNA form, the CDR3 reads TGTGCCAGCAGGAACAGGGAGGTGATCACTGAAGCTTTCTTT.

This clonotype was counted a few times. The V gene is TRBV6-2 or TRBV6-3, the J gene TRBJ2-3; D gene unclear. The CDR3 is made up of 15 amino acids. V was pared by 2 bases and J by 2 bases, with 11 bases between. From germline, CDR1 is MNHEY and CDR2 SVGEGT. CDR3 bases: TGTGCCAGCAGTTACGGACCCCCCTTCACAGATACGCAGTATTTT. It codes for CASSYGPPFTDTQYF.

The chain is built from TRBV5-5 and TRBJ2-3, with D possibly TRBD1 on 5 matching bases. This CDR3 is 16 amino acids long. The germline CDR1 and CDR2 sequences are SGHKS and YYEKEE (reference sequence). V dropped 0 bases and J dropped 0 bases, with 11 bases sitting between them. CDR3 region: CASSLADRLSTDTQYF. CDR3 bases: TGTGCCAGCAGCTTGGCCGACAGATTAAGCACAGATACGCAGTATTTT.

The CDR3 bases are TGTGCCAGCAGTGGGGGACTGGGCTCCGAGCAGTACTTC. It is translated as CASSGGLGSEQYF. This chain links TRBV2 with TRBJ2-7, with a weak D call TRBD2 (6 bases). V lost 4 bases, J lost 6 bases, and 13 bases lay in between. CDR1 is SNHLY and CDR2 is FYNNEI in the germline V gene. The CDR3 length is 13 residues.